This section outlines one TCR beta chain sequence together with its context. The sample comes from a study of blood T cell repertoires in COVID-19. Across the study: Acute-phase and convalescent COVID-19 samples originated in the United States, Italy and Spain. T cells, B-cell-depleted T cells, or PBMCs supplied cDNA or gDNA.

Original analysis: Quantification of nucleated cells was approximated via reference gene primer amplification. Method: immunoSEQ multiplex PCR; TCRdb's copy keeps in-frame clones and lacks some. V and J calls and clone size follow that table, whereas D and trimming were derived from the DNA. This table has around 180,000 clones, approximately 90% appearing once. This CDR3 region has 12 residues. Trimming stripped 6 bases from V and 4 bases from J, with 8 bases between. The gene calls are TRBV12-3 or TRBV12-4 and TRBJ2-3; no firm D call. The material sequenced was peripheral blood. The sequence came from a man aged 60-69 years with acute or convalescent COVID-19. The CDR3 loop reads CASSHRADTQYF. CDR3 bases: TGTGCCAGCAGCCACAGAGCAGATACGCAGTATTTT.